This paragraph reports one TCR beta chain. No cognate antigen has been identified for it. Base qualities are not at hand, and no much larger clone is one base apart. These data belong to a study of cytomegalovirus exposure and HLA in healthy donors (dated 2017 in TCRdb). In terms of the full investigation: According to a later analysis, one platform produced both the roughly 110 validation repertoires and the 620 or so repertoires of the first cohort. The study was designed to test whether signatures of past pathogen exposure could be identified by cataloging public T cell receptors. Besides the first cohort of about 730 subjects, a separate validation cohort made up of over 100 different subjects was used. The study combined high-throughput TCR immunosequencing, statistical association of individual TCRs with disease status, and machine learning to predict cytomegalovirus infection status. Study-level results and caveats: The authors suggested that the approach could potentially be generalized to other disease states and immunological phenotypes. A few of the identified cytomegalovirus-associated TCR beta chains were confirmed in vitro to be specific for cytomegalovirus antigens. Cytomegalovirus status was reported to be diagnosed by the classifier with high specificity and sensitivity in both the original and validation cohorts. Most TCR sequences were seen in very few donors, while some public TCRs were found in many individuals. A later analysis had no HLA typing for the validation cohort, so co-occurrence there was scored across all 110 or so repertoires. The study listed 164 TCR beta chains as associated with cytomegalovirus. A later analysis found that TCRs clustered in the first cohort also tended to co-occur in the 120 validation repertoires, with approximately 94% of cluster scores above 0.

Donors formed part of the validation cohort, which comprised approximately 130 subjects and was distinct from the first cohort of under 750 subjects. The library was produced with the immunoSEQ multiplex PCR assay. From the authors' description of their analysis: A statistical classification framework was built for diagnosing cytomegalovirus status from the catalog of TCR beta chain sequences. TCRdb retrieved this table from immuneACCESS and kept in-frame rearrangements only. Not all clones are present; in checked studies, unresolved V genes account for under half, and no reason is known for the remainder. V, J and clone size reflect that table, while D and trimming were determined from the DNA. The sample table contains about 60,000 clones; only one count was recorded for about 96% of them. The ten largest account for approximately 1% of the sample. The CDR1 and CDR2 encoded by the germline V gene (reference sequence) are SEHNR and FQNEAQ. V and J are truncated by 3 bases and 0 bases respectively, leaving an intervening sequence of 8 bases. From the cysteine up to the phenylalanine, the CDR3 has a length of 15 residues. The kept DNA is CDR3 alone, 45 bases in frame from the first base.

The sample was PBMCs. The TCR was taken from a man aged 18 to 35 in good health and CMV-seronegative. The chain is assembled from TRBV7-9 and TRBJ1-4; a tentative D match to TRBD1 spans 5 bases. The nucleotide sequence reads TGTGCCAGCAGCTTGGGGGGTACAACTAATGAAAAACTGTTTTTT. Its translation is CASSLGGTTNEKLFF.